A selection of T cell receptor beta chains follows, all from one sample in a study of blood T cell repertoires in COVID-19. The protocol was immunoSEQ multiplex PCR, while the TCRdb copy is restricted to in-frame clones and leaves out a portion. The sample yields over 110,000 clones, 84% seen once. The material sequenced was PBMCs or T cells enriched from blood (not recorded which). The receptors come from a man aged 50-59 years in a cohort exposed to, infected with or recovered from COVID-19 (not recorded which). CDR3s include the opening cysteine and the closing phenylalanine or tryptophan. The D gene is left open where the match is weak. Size values are once, few and many counts, or a class for expanded clones, and some rows have none.

D | J | size | length | V | DNA | CDR3
TRBD1 | TRBJ1-1 | . | 14 | TRBV18 | TGTGCCAGCTCACTTGGGACAGGGGAACTTGAAGCTTTCTTT | CASSLGTGELEAFF
TRBD2 | TRBJ2-2 | . | 16 | TRBV5-1 | TGCGCCAGCAGCCCAGCTAGCGGGAGGGCCACCGGGGAGCTGTTTTTT | CASSPASGRATGELFF
. | TRBJ2-7 | . | 13 | TRBV5-6 | TGTGCCAGCAGCCGGGGGGCAGCACCCGAGCAGTACTTC | CASSRGAAPEQYF
. | TRBJ1-2 | . | 15 | TRBV19 | TGTGCCAGTAGTAACCTCGACAGTACCTTCTATGGCTACACCTTC | CASSNLDSTFYGYTF
. | TRBJ1-1 | . | 14 | TRBV4-3 | TGCGCCAGCAGCCAAGATCGGGTGAGCGCTGAAGCTTTCTTT | CASSQDRVSAEAFF
TRBD1 | TRBJ2-7 | . | 12 | TRBV12-3/TRBV12-4 | TGTGCCAGCAGCCCGGGACAGTACGAGCAGTACTTC | CASSPGQYEQYF
. | TRBJ1-3 | few | 14 | TRBV2 | TGTGCCAGCATCCCGGGGAGCTCTGGAAACACCATATATTTT | CASIPGSSGNTIYF
. | TRBJ2-7 | . | 14 | TRBV7-3 | TGTGCCAGCAGCCCAACCCCCTTAGTTCACGAGCAGTACTTC | CASSPTPLVHEQYF
. | TRBJ2-5 | . | 14 | TRBV30 | TGTGCCTGGAGTACGCGGACATCCCAAGAGACCCAGTACTTC | CAWSTRTSQETQYF
. | TRBJ2-7 | . | 15 | TRBV19 | TGTGCCAGTAGCAAAAGGGGCGCTGCTAATTACGAGCAGTACTTC | CASSKRGAANYEQYF